This T cell receptor beta chain was captured in a study of control samples from healthy donors and cancer patients. Trimming took off 5 bases at V and 2 bases at J, with 16 bases between the two ends. CDR1 LGHNT and CDR2 FRNRAP come from the germline V gene. The CDR3 sequence is 15 residues long. Repertoires were generated with immunoSEQ multiplex PCR, while TCRdb's copy carries only in-frame clones and drops some. Among 55,000 to 85,000 clones listed, around 87% were seen once. The chain uses TRBV12-5 and TRBJ2-7; TRBD2 is a possible D gene (6 bases). This sequence originates from a woman aged 45-59 years with head and neck cancer. Material for sequencing was PBMCs. CDR3 nucleotide sequence: TGTGCTAGTGGTCTGCCGGGGGAGGCACCCTACGAGCAGTACTTC. This gives the protein CASGLPGEAPYEQYF.